Listed below are T cell receptor beta chains from one sample, sequenced in a study of T cells in localized non-small cell lung cancer. This table comes from immunoSEQ multiplex PCR, and its TCRdb copy is limited to in-frame clones, with some not included. The sample lists about 25,000 clones, about 86% seen once, with 5.8% in the top ten. Specimen: peripheral blood, collected before any cancer treatment. These receptors all stem from a male donor at least 60 years old with stage II squamous cell lung carcinoma. Each CDR3 is given with its conserved first and last residue. Fields, in order: CDR3 DNA, CDR3 protein, V gene, clone size, J gene, D gene. The D gene is left open where the match is weak. The size of a clone is reported for some rows only, either as once, few or many, or as a class for expanded clones.

cdr3_nt: TGTGCCAGCAGCTCAGTTAGACAGGATTTGATAGCTTTCTTT; cdr3_aa: CASSSVRQDLIAFF; v_call: TRBV11-2; clone_size: NA; j_call: TRBJ1-1; d_call: NA
cdr3_nt: TGTGCCATCAGTGATATGCGGGTGGGGACCCAGTACTTC; cdr3_aa: CAISDMRVGTQYF; v_call: TRBV10-3; clone_size: few; j_call: TRBJ2-5; d_call: NA
cdr3_nt: TGTGCCAGCAGCCAGGACAGGGGGAGTTTGGTCGGGGAGCTGTTTTTT; cdr3_aa: CASSQDRGSLVGELFF; v_call: TRBV5-5; clone_size: NA; j_call: TRBJ2-2; d_call: TRBD1
cdr3_nt: TGTGCCAGCTCACCCGACTCGGCCTACGAGCAGTACTTC; cdr3_aa: CASSPDSAYEQYF; v_call: TRBV18; clone_size: NA; j_call: TRBJ2-7; d_call: NA
cdr3_nt: TGTGCCAGCAGTGAAGCAGGGACGGGGGCCTATGGCTACACCTTC; cdr3_aa: CASSEAGTGAYGYTF; v_call: TRBV6-1; clone_size: NA; j_call: TRBJ1-2; d_call: NA
cdr3_nt: TGTGCCAGCAGCCAAGATCAGGGGGGGCACCGCACAGATACGCAGTATTTT; cdr3_aa: CASSQDQGGHRTDTQYF; v_call: TRBV14; clone_size: NA; j_call: TRBJ2-3; d_call: NA
cdr3_nt: TGTGCCACCAGCAGAGATAGAGGGGGCGTCTCCTACGAGCAGTACTTC; cdr3_aa: CATSRDRGGVSYEQYF; v_call: TRBV15; clone_size: NA; j_call: TRBJ2-7; d_call: TRBD1
cdr3_nt: TGTGCCAGCAGCAACCGGCTATCGAACACCGGGGAGCTGTTTTTT; cdr3_aa: CASSNRLSNTGELFF; v_call: TRBV5-6; clone_size: NA; j_call: TRBJ2-2; d_call: NA
cdr3_nt: TGTGCCAGCAGTGAAGAGGGTCCTCTAAATCAGCCCCAGCATTTT; cdr3_aa: CASSEEGPLNQPQHF; v_call: TRBV6-1; clone_size: NA; j_call: TRBJ1-5; d_call: NA
cdr3_nt: TGCGCCAGCAGCCAAGATTTAACAGTCGGCAATCAGCCCCAGCATTTT; cdr3_aa: CASSQDLTVGNQPQHF; v_call: TRBV4-1; clone_size: NA; j_call: TRBJ1-5; d_call: NA
cdr3_nt: TGTGCCAGTGGGCGACAGGGGGCAAACTATGGCTACACCTTC; cdr3_aa: CASGRQGANYGYTF; v_call: TRBV19; clone_size: few; j_call: TRBJ1-2; d_call: TRBD1
cdr3_nt: TGTGCCTCCGGGCCGGGACATCCTTTAGCTTTCTTT; cdr3_aa: CASGPGHPLAFF; v_call: TRBV6-1; clone_size: NA; j_call: TRBJ1-1; d_call: NA
cdr3_nt: TGCAGCGTTGATGCGCGCAGGGCAAGCACTGAAGCTTTCTTT; cdr3_aa: CSVDARRASTEAFF; v_call: TRBV29-1; clone_size: NA; j_call: TRBJ1-1; d_call: NA
cdr3_nt: TGTGCCAGCAGCTACCTAGGGGCAGGGGTGAACTATGGCTACACCTTC; cdr3_aa: CASSYLGAGVNYGYTF; v_call: TRBV7-9; clone_size: NA; j_call: TRBJ1-2; d_call: NA
cdr3_nt: TGTGCCACCAGCAGAGGGGCCGGGGGGGCCCACAATGAGCAGTTCTTC; cdr3_aa: CATSRGAGGAHNEQFF; v_call: TRBV15; clone_size: NA; j_call: TRBJ2-1; d_call: TRBD2
cdr3_nt: TGTGCCAGCAGTGACTCGGTACAGGGTAGTAATGAGCAGTTCTTC; cdr3_aa: CASSDSVQGSNEQFF; v_call: TRBV6-4; clone_size: NA; j_call: TRBJ2-1; d_call: NA
cdr3_nt: TGTGCCAGCCTACAGGGGGCGCGCAATGAGCAGTTCTTC; cdr3_aa: CASLQGARNEQFF; v_call: TRBV5-6; clone_size: NA; j_call: TRBJ2-1; d_call: TRBD1
cdr3_nt: TGTGCCATCACCGCCGGACAGGGTGGGGAGACCCAGTACTTC; cdr3_aa: CAITAGQGGETQYF; v_call: TRBV10-3; clone_size: NA; j_call: TRBJ2-5; d_call: TRBD1
cdr3_nt: TGTGCCAGCAGCTTAGGGGGACAACAAGAGACCCAGTACTTC; cdr3_aa: CASSLGGQQETQYF; v_call: TRBV7-3; clone_size: NA; j_call: TRBJ2-5; d_call: NA
cdr3_nt: TGTGCCAGCAGTGAAATGCGGGTGAGGTACAATGAGCAGTTCTTC; cdr3_aa: CASSEMRVRYNEQFF; v_call: TRBV6-1; clone_size: NA; j_call: TRBJ2-1; d_call: NA
cdr3_nt: TGTGCCAGCTCACCTTTGAAGGGGGTAAACACCATATATTTT; cdr3_aa: CASSPLKGVNTIYF; v_call: TRBV18; clone_size: NA; j_call: TRBJ1-3; d_call: NA